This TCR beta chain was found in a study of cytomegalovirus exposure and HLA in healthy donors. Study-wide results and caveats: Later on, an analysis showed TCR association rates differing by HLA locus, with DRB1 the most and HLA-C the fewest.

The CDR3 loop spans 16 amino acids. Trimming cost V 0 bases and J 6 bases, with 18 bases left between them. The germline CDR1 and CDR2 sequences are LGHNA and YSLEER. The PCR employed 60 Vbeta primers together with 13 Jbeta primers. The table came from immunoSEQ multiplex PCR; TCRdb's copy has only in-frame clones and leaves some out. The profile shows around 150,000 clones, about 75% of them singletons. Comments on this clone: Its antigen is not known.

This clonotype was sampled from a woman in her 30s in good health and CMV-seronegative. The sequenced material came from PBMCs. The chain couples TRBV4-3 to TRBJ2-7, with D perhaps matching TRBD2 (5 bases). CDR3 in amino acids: CASSQDRTGSLLEQYF. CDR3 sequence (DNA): TGCGCCAGCAGCCAAGATCGTACGGGGTCTTTGCTCGAGCAGTACTTC.